This record looks at one TCR beta chain sequence and its context. Profiling that covered TCR beta VDJ and CDR3 relied on genomic DNA as its template. TCRdb called the reads again in MiXCR, with one record for every CDR3 protein. The sample includes roughly 80,000 distinct CDR3 sequences, less than 85% seen only once; the top ten take more than 80%. CDR1 is SGHDN and CDR2 is FVKESK in the germline V gene. Losses at the gene ends were 9 bases for V and 1 base for J; bases not matched to a gene: 6. CDR3 length: 14 amino acids. All patients picked for sequencing had shown, by flow cytometry, an expansion of CD8+CD57+ cells. These data come from a study of CD8+CD57+ T cells in acquired aplastic anemia.

Sequenced material: sorted CD4+, CD8+, or CD8+CD57+ T cells (not recorded which) from PBMCs. The receptor comes from a human donor with aplastic anemia. V is TRBV14 and J is TRBJ2-3; TRBD1 matches at 8 bases. As DNA, the CDR3 is TGTGCCAGTGCAGGGGGCTGGGGCACAGATACGCAGTATTTT. Its translation is CASAGGWGTDTQYF.